The clone carrying this T cell receptor (beta chain) was detected a few times. Germline trimming cut 6 bases from V and 0 bases from J; bases unmatched to any gene: 8. The CDR3 has 16 residues. Germline CDR1 WSHSY, CDR2 SAAADI. The data originate from a study of blood T cells in healthy people across ages. The second PCR ran about 7 to 12 cycles with a sample-barcoded 5' primer and J-beta primers. TCRdb fed the 5' RACE reads into MiXCR, producing one record per CDR3 protein. The sample has around 1,700,000 distinct CDR3 sequences, 25% to 30% seen once; the top ten hold roughly 8.2%. This clonotype was obtained from a woman under 40 in good health. The sequenced sample consisted of blood. This chain links TRBV10-2 with TRBJ2-5; 9 nucleotides align to TRBD2. In nucleotides, the CDR3 is TGCGCCAGCAGCAGCGGGGGGACTTGGTACCAAGAGACCCAGTACTTC. It yields the protein CASSSGGTWYQETQYF.